Following are 8 T cell receptor beta chains from one sample sequenced in a study of T cell repertoires in cytomegalovirus infection. TCRdb called the reads again in MiXCR, with one record for every CDR3 protein. This sample has around 800,000 distinct CDR3 sequences, with approximately 32% found just once. Antigen specificity for these receptors is unknown. The sequencing here drew on cultured CD8+ T cells from PBMCs, taken from culture after CMV antigen stimulation. Receptors were obtained from a human donor in good health (CMV status not recorded). Some clones in this sample may be carry-over from other donors' samples.

The chain combines TRBV28 with TRBJ1-6; D remains ambiguous. The CDR3 has 14 amino acids. From germline, CDR1 is MDHEN and CDR2 SYDVKM. V was cut by 6 bases and J by 5 bases, with 11 bases left in between. This CDR3 reads CASRGGYDNSPLHF. CDR3 nucleotides: TGTGCCAGCAGGGGAGGGTACGATAATTCACCCCTCCACTTT.

V and J are TRBV20-1 and TRBJ1-1; possible D gene TRBD1, 6 bases. The length of the CDR3 is 15 residues. V lost 0 bases to trimming and J lost 1 base, with 12 bases between them. CDR1 and CDR2 from the germline V gene are DFQATT and SNEGSKA (reference sequence). CDR3 residues: CSARDLGAENTEAFF. The CDR3 nucleotides read TGCAGTGCTAGAGATCTGGGGGCGGAGAACACTGAAGCTTTCTTT.

CDR3 region: CASSLEEAGGTEAFF. CDR3 sequence (DNA): TGTGCCAGCAGCTTGGAAGAGGCAGGGGGGACTGAAGCTTTCTTT. This rearrangement joins TRBV5-6 to TRBJ1-1; TRBD1 aligns across 7 bases. Germline V gene lookup returns CDR1 SGHDT and CDR2 YYEEEE. V was clipped by 0 bases and J by 5 bases; unmatched bases: 7. The CDR3 is 15 residues long. The variable domain in full, completed from reference TRBV5-6 and TRBJ1-1, reads DAGVTQSPTHLIKTRGQQVTLRCSPKSGHDTVSWYQQALGQGPQFIFQYYEEEERQRGNFPDRFSGHQFPNYSSELNVNALLLGDSALYLCASSLEEAGGTEAFFGQGTRLTVV.

This clonotype came up a few times. CDR3 amino acids: CAIGGGPGNEQFF. The CDR3 coding sequence is TGTGCCATCGGCGGGGGACCCGGGAATGAGCAGTTCTTC. The chain couples TRBV10-3 to TRBJ2-1; 7 bases fit TRBD2. J lost 7 bases, V lost 8 bases, and 8 bases had no gene match. This CDR3 has 13 amino acids. The germline V gene has CDR1 ENHRY and CDR2 SYGVKD.

The rearrangement joins TRBV9 to TRBJ2-2; tentatively, D is TRBD2 (5 bases). Germline V CDR1 and CDR2: SGDLS, YYNGEE. V was clipped by 2 bases and J by 8 bases, with 10 bases between them. The CDR3 consists of 13 residues. CDR3 protein: CASSVRRGGELFF. CDR3 bases: TGTGCCAGCAGCGTGAGGAGAGGGGGGGAGCTGTTTTTT. Full variable domain (missing parts from reference TRBV9 and TRBJ2-2): DSGVTQTPKHLITATGQRVTLRCSPRSGDLSVYWYQQSLDQGLQFLIQYYNGEERAKGNILERFSAQQFPDLHSELNLSSLELGDSALYFCASSVRRGGELFFGEGSRLTVL.

The table lists this clonotype with a few counts. The chain is built from TRBV27 and TRBJ1-5; D remains unclear. Germline V gene lookup returns CDR1 MNHEY and CDR2 SMNVEV (reference sequence). The V end lost 2 bases, the J end lost 6 bases, and 8 bases lay between the germline ends. The CDR3 contains 13 residues. The CDR3 spells CASSLLESQPQHF. The CDR3 DNA reads TGTGCCAGCAGTTTACTGGAGAGTCAGCCCCAGCATTTT.

This rearrangement joins TRBV4-1 to TRBJ2-7; D remains unclear. The germline gives CDR1 MGHRA, CDR2 YSYEKL. V lost 1 base and J lost 3, with 10 bases in between. This CDR3 spans 14 amino acids. CDR3 nucleotide sequence: TGCGCCAGCAGCCAAGTGAACGGAGACTACGAGCAGTACTTC. Translation gives CASSQVNGDYEQYF.

This clonotype came up a few times. The chain uses TRBV11-2 and TRBJ1-4, with D unclear. The length of the CDR3 is 17 residues. V gave up 1 base and J gave up 6 bases, with 18 bases separating them. Germline V gives CDR1 SGHAT, CDR2 FQNNGV. The CDR3 region has the DNA TGTGCCAGCAGCTTAGCGGTAGGGAGTACGATCGATGAAAAACTGTTTTTT. Translated: CASSLAVGSTIDEKLFF.